Listed below are T cell receptor beta chains from one sample, sequenced in a study of vaccination effects on CD4 cells after COVID-19. The antigens these receptors bind are not known. Repertoires were generated with immunoSEQ multiplex PCR, while TCRdb's copy carries only in-frame clones and drops some. The table has 42,000 or so clones, under 80% seen once; the top ten hold roughly 29%. The sample consisted of CD4+ T cells from PBMCs cultured with a peptide pool, taken before COVID-19 vaccination. The receptors were sampled from a human donor who had a prior SARS-CoV-2 infection. CDR3s include the opening cysteine and the closing phenylalanine or tryptophan. A D gene is named only where the DNA matches it firmly. Where a row states a size, it is once, few, many or the class of an expanded clone; other rows omit it.

>13|few|NA|TRBJ1-5|TRBV6-5
TGTGCCAGCAGGGTATCTAGCAATCAGCCCCAGCATTTT
CASRVSSNQPQHF
>18|NA|NA|TRBJ2-1|TRBV24-1
TGTGCCACCAGTGATTTATATTTGCGTAGGGTTGGGTACAATGAGCAGTTCTTC
CATSDLYLRRVGYNEQFF
>14|NA|NA|TRBJ1-3|TRBV7-9
TGTGCCAGCAGCTCTGACAGTGTTGGAAACACCATATATTTT
CASSSDSVGNTIYF
>16|few|NA|TRBJ2-2|TRBV10-3
TGTGCCATCACCCGCGGTGAGGGGAGGAACACCGGGGAGCTGTTTTTT
CAITRGEGRNTGELFF
>15|NA|NA|TRBJ2-3|TRBV5-4
TGTGCCAGCAGCTTTGGTGGGACCGTCACAGATACGCAGTATTTT
CASSFGGTVTDTQYF
>13|NA|NA|TRBJ1-1|TRBV11-3
TGTGCCAGCAGCTCCACACAGGGTACTGAAGCTTTCTTT
CASSSTQGTEAFF
>16|NA|NA|TRBJ2-7|TRBV4-1
TGCGCCAGCAGCCAAGATGATAGCCGTCTAAACTACGAGCAGTACTTC
CASSQDDSRLNYEQYF
>16|NA|TRBD2|TRBJ2-1|TRBV5-1
TGCGCCAGCAGCGGGGGACTAGCGGTTCTCTCGGGTGAGCAGTTCTTC
CASSGGLAVLSGEQFF
>16|NA|TRBD2|TRBJ2-3|TRBV9
TGTGCCAGCAGCCGTCAACTCCGGGGGGACGCGGATACGCAGTATTTT
CASSRQLRGDADTQYF
>15|NA|NA|TRBJ2-1|TRBV11-3
TGTGCCAGCAGCTTACGCCCCGACTTGGGGAATGAGCAGTTCTTC
CASSLRPDLGNEQFF
>17|NA|NA|TRBJ2-7|TRBV7-2
TGTGCCAGCAGCTTAGAGGGGGGACTGATAAGCTCCTACGAGCAGTACTTC
CASSLEGGLISSYEQYF
>12|NA|NA|TRBJ1-3|TRBV2
TGTGCCAGCAGTGAAGCGGGTAACACCATATATTTT
CASSEAGNTIYF
>15|NA|NA|TRBJ2-1|TRBV7-9
TGTGCCAGCAGCCCCGGGGCGGCCACTAACAATGAGCAGTTCTTC
CASSPGAATNNEQFF
>16|once|TRBD2|TRBJ2-2|TRBV5-1
TGCGCCAGCAGCATCCGAGGGACTAGCGGGAGCGGGGAGCTGTTTTTT
CASSIRGTSGSGELFF
>16|NA|NA|TRBJ1-6|TRBV18
TGTGCCAGCTCACTGACTGTGCTGGCGGCAAATTCACCCCTCCACTTT
CASSLTVLAANSPLHF
>15|NA|TRBD1|TRBJ2-7|TRBV5-4
TGTGCCAGCAGCCGCCGGGACAGGGGATCCTACGAGCAGTACTTC
CASSRRDRGSYEQYF
>15|NA|NA|TRBJ2-2|TRBV7-2
TGTGCCAGCAGCTTAGCGGGACGCAACACCGGGGAGCTGTTTTTT
CASSLAGRNTGELFF
>11|once|NA|TRBJ2-3|TRBV20-1
TGCAGTGTGGATAGAACTGGTACGCAGTATTTT
CSVDRTGTQYF
>16|NA|NA|TRBJ1-4|TRBV5-8
TGTGCCAGCAGCACGTTTTTTGAGGCAACTAATGAAAAACTGTTTTTT
CASSTFFEATNEKLFF
>15|NA|NA|TRBJ2-7|TRBV5-6
TGTGCCAGCAGCCTACTAGCCTACACCCTGGGGGAGCAGTACTTC
CASSLLAYTLGEQYF
>13|NA|NA|TRBJ1-2|TRBV7-9
TGTGCCAGCAGCTTAAGTGACAACTATGGCTACACCTTC
CASSLSDNYGYTF
>13|few|NA|TRBJ1-1|TRBV19
TGTGCCAGTAGTCACCCAGGTGGGAGTGCAGCTTTCTTT
CASSHPGGSAAFF
>15|NA|NA|TRBJ2-7|TRBV7-2
TGTGCCAGCAGCTTAGCCGGGGTTTCCGGTTACGAGCAGTACTTC
CASSLAGVSGYEQYF
>14|NA|TRBD1|TRBJ2-7|TRBV18
TGTGCCAGCTCATCGACGACAGGGTCCTACGAGCAGTACTTC
CASSSTTGSYEQYF
>19|NA|TRBD1|TRBJ1-2|TRBV4-2
TGTGCCAGCAGCCAAGATCCTCCGGGACAGGCCTCAATTGGGTATGGCTACACCTTC
CASSQDPPGQASIGYGYTF
>14|NA|NA|TRBJ2-1|TRBV15
TGTGCCACCGGGCGGGAACTTGGGTACAATGAGCAGTTCTTC
CATGRELGYNEQFF
>13|NA|NA|TRBJ1-2|TRBV19
TGTGCCAGTAGTCCTCCGGCCCTCTATGGCTACACCTTC
CASSPPALYGYTF
>14|NA|TRBD1|TRBJ1-5|TRBV6-6
TGTGCCAGCAGTGTACAGGGGGAACATCAGCCCCAGCATTTT
CASSVQGEHQPQHF
>15|NA|NA|TRBJ2-5|TRBV10-3
TGTGCCATCAGTGAGGGCGGGGCCGGTCAAGAGACCCAGTACTTC
CAISEGGAGQETQYF
>14|NA|NA|TRBJ1-2|TRBV4-3
TGCGCCAGCAGCCAAGATTGGACAGTCTATGGCTACACCTTC
CASSQDWTVYGYTF
>13|NA|NA|TRBJ1-1|TRBV19
TGTGCCAGTGCACAGGGTGGTGACACTGAAGCTTTCTTT
CASAQGGDTEAFF
>15|NA|NA|TRBJ1-5|TRBV5-1
TGCGCCAGAACGATCTTGGGGGAAGTCAATCAGCCCCAGCATTTT
CARTILGEVNQPQHF
>14|NA|TRBD1|TRBJ2-3|TRBV6-5
TGTGCCAGCAGCCCCGGACAGGGGACAGATACGCAGTATTTT
CASSPGQGTDTQYF
>14|NA|NA|TRBJ2-3|TRBV6-2/TRBV6-3
TGTGCCAGCAGTTACGCAGGGTTGGGGGATACGCAGTATTTT
CASSYAGLGDTQYF
>13|few|NA|TRBJ1-1|TRBV24-1
TGTGCCACCAGGTGGGTGGGCACGAATGAAGCTTTCTTT
CATRWVGTNEAFF
>17|once|NA|TRBJ1-3|TRBV5-6
TGTGCCAGCAGCTTATTTGGCCAGACCCCCTCTGGAAACACCATATATTTT
CASSLFGQTPSGNTIYF
>14|NA|NA|TRBJ1-4|TRBV2
TGTGCCAGTCGAATCACAGAAACTAATGAAAAACTGTTTTTT
CASRITETNEKLFF
>15|few|TRBD1|TRBJ1-4|TRBV2
TGTGCCAGCACCCGGGACAGGTGGGCGGGAGAAAAACTGTTTTTT
CASTRDRWAGEKLFF
>17|NA|NA|TRBJ1-1|TRBV30
TGTGCCTGGAGTGTAAGGAGCTTTCCGACCCTGAACACTGAAGCTTTCTTT
CAWSVRSFPTLNTEAFF
>11|NA|NA|TRBJ2-2|TRBV20-1
TGCAGTGCTAGGTGGGGGCGGGAGCTGTTTTTT
CSARWGRELFF
>16|once|NA|TRBJ2-7|TRBV4-1
TGCGCCAGCAGCCTCTTCCCCGTACCGTTGTCCTACGAGCAGTACTTC
CASSLFPVPLSYEQYF
>13|NA|NA|TRBJ2-3|TRBV4-1
TGCGCCAGCAGCCAAGATCTTGGATCGGCGCAGTATTTT
CASSQDLGSAQYF
>12|once|NA|TRBJ1-1|TRBV10-3
TGTGCCACCACAGCTGTCGGCACTGAAGCTTTCTTT
CATTAVGTEAFF
>14|few|TRBD1|TRBJ1-5|TRBV2
TGTGCCAGCAGCGGGACAGGGGGCAATCAGCCCCAGCATTTT
CASSGTGGNQPQHF
>14|NA|TRBD1|TRBJ2-7|TRBV6-4
TGTGCCAGCAGCCCGGACAGGAGCTCCTACGAGCAGTACTTC
CASSPDRSSYEQYF
>12|NA|NA|TRBJ2-3|TRBV7-3
TGTGCCAGCACAAGTAGCACAGATACGCAGTATTTT
CASTSSTDTQYF
>12|NA|NA|TRBJ2-1|TRBV12-3/TRBV12-4
TGTGCCAGCCGGGACCCCGGCCATGAGCAGTTCTTC
CASRDPGHEQFF
>16|NA|TRBD1|TRBJ1-6|TRBV2
TGTGCCAGCAGTGAATCCGGGGACAGAAATAATTCACCCCTCCACTTT
CASSESGDRNNSPLHF
>15|NA|NA|TRBJ1-5|TRBV6-2/TRBV6-3
TGTGCCAGCAGCTATTCCTGGGGGCGGGATCAGCCCCAGCATTTT
CASSYSWGRDQPQHF
>14|NA|TRBD1|TRBJ1-5|TRBV2
TGTGCCAGCAGTGACCAGGGGGCAACTCAGCCCCAGCATTTT
CASSDQGATQPQHF
>15|NA|TRBD1|TRBJ2-4|TRBV9
TGTGCCAGCAGCGAGGGACAGGGGGCTTTGGACATTCAGTACTTC
CASSEGQGALDIQYF
>19|NA|NA|TRBJ1-6|TRBV5-5
TGTGCCAGCAGCTTGTCTCGGGGCGCTGGGATCGCCTATAATTCACCCCTCCACTTT
CASSLSRGAGIAYNSPLHF
>15|once|NA|TRBJ2-7|TRBV19
TGTGCCAGTAGTAAGAGACGGGCCCCTTCCTACGAGCAGTACTTC
CASSKRRAPSYEQYF
>16|NA|TRBD2|TRBJ2-1|TRBV10-3
TGTGCCATCAGCGGACTAGCGGGGGGGCCGGGGTCGGAGCAGTTCTTC
CAISGLAGGPGSEQFF
>14|NA|NA|TRBJ2-3|TRBV5-4
TGTGCCAGCAGCCCGTCAGGGGCCACAGATACGCAGTATTTT
CASSPSGATDTQYF